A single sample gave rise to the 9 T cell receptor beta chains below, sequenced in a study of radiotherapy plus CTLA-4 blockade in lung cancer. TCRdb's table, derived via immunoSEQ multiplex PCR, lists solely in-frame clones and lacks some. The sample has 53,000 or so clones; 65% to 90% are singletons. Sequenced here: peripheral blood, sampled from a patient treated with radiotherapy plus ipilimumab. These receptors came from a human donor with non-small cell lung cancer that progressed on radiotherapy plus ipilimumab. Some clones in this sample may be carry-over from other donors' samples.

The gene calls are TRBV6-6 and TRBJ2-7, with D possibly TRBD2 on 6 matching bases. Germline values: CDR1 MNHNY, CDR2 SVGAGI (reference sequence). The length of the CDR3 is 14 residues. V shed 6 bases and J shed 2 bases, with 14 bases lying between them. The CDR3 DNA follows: TGTGCCAGCAGGACCGGGACGGGGGCCTACGAGCAGTACTTC. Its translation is CASRTGTGAYEQYF.

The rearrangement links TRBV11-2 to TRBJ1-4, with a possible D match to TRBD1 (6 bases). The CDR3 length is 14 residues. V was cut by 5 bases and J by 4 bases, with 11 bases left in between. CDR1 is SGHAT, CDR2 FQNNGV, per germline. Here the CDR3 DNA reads TGTGCCAGCAGCCTGGGGACAAGTAATGAAAAACTGTTTTTT. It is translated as CASSLGTSNEKLFF.

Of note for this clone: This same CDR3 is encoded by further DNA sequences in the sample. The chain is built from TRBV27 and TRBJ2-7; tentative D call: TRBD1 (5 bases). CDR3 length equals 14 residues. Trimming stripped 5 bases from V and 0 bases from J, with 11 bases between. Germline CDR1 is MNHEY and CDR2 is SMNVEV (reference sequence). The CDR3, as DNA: TGTGCCAGCAGTCAAGACAGAAACTCCTACGAGCAGTACTTC. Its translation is CASSQDRNSYEQYF.

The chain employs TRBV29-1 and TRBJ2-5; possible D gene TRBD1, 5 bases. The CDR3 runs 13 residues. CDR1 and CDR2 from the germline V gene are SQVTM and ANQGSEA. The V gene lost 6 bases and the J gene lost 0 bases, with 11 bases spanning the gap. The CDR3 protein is CSVGRTNQETQYF. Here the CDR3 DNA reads TGCAGCGTCGGAAGGACAAACCAAGAGACCCAGTACTTC.

CDR3 residues: CASRRDRNPLGQYF. The CDR3 DNA sequence: TGTGCCAGCAGGCGGGACAGGAACCCCTTGGGGCAGTACTTC. The gene calls are TRBV6-5 and TRBJ2-7; 8 nucleotides align to TRBD1. This CDR3 contains 14 residues. V was pared by 6 bases and J by 9 bases, with 13 bases of the junction left unmatched. The V gene's germline CDR1 is MNHEY and CDR2 SVGAGI.

As DNA, the CDR3 is TGTGCTAGTCTGCCGGGGGTAAACACTGAAGCTTTCTTT. It translates to CASLPGVNTEAFF. The gene calls are TRBV12-5 and TRBJ1-1; tentative D call: TRBD1 (5 bases). V lost 8 bases, J lost 2 bases, and 12 bases lay in between. Germline V gene sequence: CDR1 LGHNT, CDR2 FRNRAP. The CDR3 contains 13 residues.

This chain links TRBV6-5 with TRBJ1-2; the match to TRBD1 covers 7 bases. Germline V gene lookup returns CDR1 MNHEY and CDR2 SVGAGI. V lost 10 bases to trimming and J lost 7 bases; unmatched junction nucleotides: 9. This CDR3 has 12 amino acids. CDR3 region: CATSDRRGGYTF. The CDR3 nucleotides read TGTGCCACCTCGGACAGGCGTGGTGGCTACACCTTC.

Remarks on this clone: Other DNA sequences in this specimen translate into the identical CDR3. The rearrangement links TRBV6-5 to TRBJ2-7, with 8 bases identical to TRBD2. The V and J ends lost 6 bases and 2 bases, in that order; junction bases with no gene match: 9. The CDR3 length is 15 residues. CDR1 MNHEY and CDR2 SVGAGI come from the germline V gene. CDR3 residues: CASSLNTGGTYEQYF. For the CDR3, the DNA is TGTGCCAGCAGCCTAAATACGGGGGGGACCTACGAGCAGTACTTC.

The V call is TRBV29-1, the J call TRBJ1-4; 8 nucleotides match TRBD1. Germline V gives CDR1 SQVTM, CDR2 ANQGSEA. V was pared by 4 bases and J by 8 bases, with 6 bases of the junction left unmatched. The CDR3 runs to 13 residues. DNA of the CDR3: TGCAGCGTTGCCGGGACAGGAGGCGAAAAACTGTTTTTT. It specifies CSVAGTGGEKLFF.